Following are 5 T cell receptor beta chains from one sample sequenced in a study of cytomegalovirus exposure and HLA in healthy donors. PCR employed 60 Vbeta and 13 Jbeta primers. The protocol was immunoSEQ multiplex PCR, while the TCRdb copy is restricted to in-frame clones and leaves out a portion. Of 150,000 to 200,000 clones in the sample, about 80% were seen once. Sequenced sample: PBMCs. Source of these receptors: a woman between 35 and 50 years old in good health and CMV-seronegative.

This clone was observed a single time. The chain joins TRBV7-2 to TRBJ1-4; TRBD1 is a possible D gene (6 bases). The CDR3 is 15 residues long. Germline CDR1 is SGHTA and CDR2 is FQGNSA. The V gene lost 0 bases and the J gene lost 4 bases, with 9 bases spanning the gap. In nucleotides, the CDR3 is TGTGCCAGCAGCTTAGCGGCACAGGGTAATGAAAAACTGTTTTTT. This gives the protein CASSLAAQGNEKLFF.

The chain is built from TRBV19 and TRBJ1-2; TRBD1 matches at 10 bases. V was clipped by 4 bases and J by 6 bases; unmatched bases: 8. The length of the CDR3 is 15 residues. Germline CDR1 and CDR2: LNHDA and SQIVND (reference sequence). In nucleotides, the CDR3 is TGTGCCAGTAGTAGCCGAGGACAGGGGGGAAATGGCTACACCTTC. This encodes CASSSRGQGGNGYTF.

The chain carries TRBV5-1 and TRBJ2-6, with D maybe TRBD1 (6 bases). Per germline, CDR1 SGHRS and CDR2 YFSETQ. There are 15 residues in the CDR3. V was pared by 5 bases and J by 4 bases, with 13 bases between. CDR3 bases: TGCGCCAGCAGTTATACAGGGTCCGGGGCCAACGTCCTGACTTTC. It specifies CASSYTGSGANVLTF.

This chain uses TRBV6-6 with TRBJ2-1, with 14 bases aligning to TRBD2. The CDR3 is made up of 16 amino acids. Trimming cost V 2 bases and J 7 bases; bases outside gene matches: 4. The V gene's germline CDR1 is MNHNY and CDR2 SVGAGI (reference sequence). The CDR3: CASSYGTSGRGNEQFF. The CDR3 DNA reads as TGTGCCAGCAGTTACGGGACTAGCGGGAGAGGAAATGAGCAGTTCTTC.

The chain combines TRBV9 with TRBJ2-1; 7 nucleotides agree with TRBD2. CDR3 length: 14 amino acids. The V gene's germline CDR1 is SGDLS and CDR2 YYNGEE. V lost 4 bases and J lost 7; bases outside the gene matches: 8. CDR3: CASSLPGLMNEQFF. CDR3 DNA: TGTGCCAGCAGCCTCCCGGGACTAATGAATGAGCAGTTCTTC.